This TCR beta chain originates from a study of monozygotic twins with inflammatory bowel disease (dated by TCRdb to 2018 to 2020). About the investigation overall: The full study comprised around 28 monozygotic twin pairs: nine German pairs (four IBD-concordant, five IBD-discordant) and 19 IBD-discordant Danish pairs. The search for disease-associated traits relied mainly on comparing, within discordant pairs, IBD patients with their genetically identical healthy co-twins. Each individual had, on average, about 151 000 unique TCRalpha sequences and 181 000 unique TCRbeta sequences available for analysis.

Broader findings and caveats from the paper: The results gave no support for a single strong signal or clonotype linked to IBD. A decrease in TCRbeta repertoire diversity, as measured by inverse Simpson index, was observed in IBD patients compared with their healthy co-twins. IBD patients shared fewer clonotypes with other individuals than healthy twins did, most markedly in patients showing signs of disease activity. Repertoire similarity did not differ between concordant and discordant twins, possibly due to limited statistical power. Different T cell subtypes could not be distinguished in the analysis. Differing immunosuppressive treatments among patients may have added background noise and inter-individual variability to the repertoires.

Worth noting for this clonotype: No cognate antigen has been identified for it.

There are 15 amino acids in the CDR3, from cysteine to phenylalanine inclusive. Only the protein is on record. Libraries were prepared through 5' RACE. Each TCR library was prepared from about 3,300 ng of total RNA. For each sample, cDNA synthesis with SMARTScribe reverse transcriptase was split into eight separate reactions. During cDNA synthesis, unique molecular identifiers containing a 6-nucleotide sample barcode were introduced by template switching. Amplification of TCRalpha and TCRbeta cDNA involved two nested PCRs of 16 and 9 cycles, and each PCR was followed by bead purification. Before amplification, the cDNA was treated with uracil DNA-glycosylase and purified using the QIAquick PCR purification kit. In the second PCR, Illumina TruSeq-compatible adapters and sample-specific barcodes were added. TapeStation and Qubit were used to check library quality and concentration, and 4 to 6 ng of each library was pooled. Sequencing of pooled libraries was carried out on an Illumina HiSeq2500 single-index Rapid Run using 2 x 100 bp reads and custom sequencing primers. As for how the authors treated the data: MiGEC version 1.2.6 was used for UMI-based consensus assembly, which corrected PCR and sequencing errors. MiXCR version 2.1.1 handled V(D)J alignment, clonotype assembly and CDR3 extraction. Gene usage, clonotype sharing and MAIT/NKT TCR abundance were normalised by analysing the top 1000, 10 000 and 20 000 clonotypes per sample. After downsampling to 27 000 UMIs, diversity was calculated as the inverse Simpson index using the vegan R package. Paired Mann-Whitney U tests on discordant twin pairs were used, with Benjamini-Hochberg multiple-testing correction. TCRdb reprocessed the reads and lists each CDR3 protein sequence as a single entry, with no DNA. These V and J calls rely on TCRdb rather than the paper's analysis. This sample's records show about 300,000 distinct CDR3 sequences. Of the sample, 5.6% falls within the top ten clones.

From each donor, a roughly 2.7 ml peripheral blood sample was collected into PAXgene tubes and kept at -80 degrees C. Total RNA was isolated from whole blood with the PAXgene blood miRNA kit on an automated QIAcube, without T cell sorting. Peripheral blood from monozygotic twin pairs, either concordant or discordant for inflammatory bowel disease, underwent deep TCRalpha and TCRbeta repertoire profiling that used unique molecular barcoding. For every twin pair, smoking habits were documented, and each individual was categorised as a current, former or never smoker. The clonotype was recovered from a human donor with ulcerative colitis or Crohn's disease, or a healthy co-twin of an affected twin (not recorded which). Sequenced sample: blood. Recombination connected TRBV12-3 or TRBV12-4 to TRBJ2-7; the D gene TCRdb calls, TRBD1, cannot be checked with no DNA. The CDR3 region reads CASSWGGEGTYEQYF.